This T cell receptor beta chain came from a study of blood T cell repertoires in COVID-19. Whole-study context: The origin of the acute and convalescent COVID-19 samples was the United States, Italy and Spain. Sources were T cells, B-cell-depleted T cells, or PBMCs; the material itself was cDNA or gDNA.

As handled by the study authors: Reference gene primer amplification yielded estimated nucleated cell counts. Clones were read by immunoSEQ multiplex PCR, and TCRdb kept only the in-frame ones, dropping some. V and J calls and clone size are copied from that table; D and trimming were computed from the DNA. The sample comprises almost 400,000 clones, around 87% of which are singletons, and approximately 2.5% rests with the top ten. Patients of the Seattle cohort, enrolled during active infection, were followed longitudinally. Per the germline V gene, CDR1 is SGHRS and CDR2 is YFSETQ. This CDR3 comprises 15 residues. The V end was cut by 5 bases, the J end by 4 bases, with 16 bases between.

This clonotype was obtained from a woman aged 60-70 years with COVID-19, enrolled during active disease. The chain links TRBV5-1 to TRBJ2-1, with a tentative D call TRBD2 (6 bases). Sequenced sample: peripheral blood. The CDR3 protein is CASSLAELTYNEQFF. CDR3 sequence (DNA): TGCGCCAGCAGTTTAGCGGAACTGACTTACAATGAGCAGTTCTTC.